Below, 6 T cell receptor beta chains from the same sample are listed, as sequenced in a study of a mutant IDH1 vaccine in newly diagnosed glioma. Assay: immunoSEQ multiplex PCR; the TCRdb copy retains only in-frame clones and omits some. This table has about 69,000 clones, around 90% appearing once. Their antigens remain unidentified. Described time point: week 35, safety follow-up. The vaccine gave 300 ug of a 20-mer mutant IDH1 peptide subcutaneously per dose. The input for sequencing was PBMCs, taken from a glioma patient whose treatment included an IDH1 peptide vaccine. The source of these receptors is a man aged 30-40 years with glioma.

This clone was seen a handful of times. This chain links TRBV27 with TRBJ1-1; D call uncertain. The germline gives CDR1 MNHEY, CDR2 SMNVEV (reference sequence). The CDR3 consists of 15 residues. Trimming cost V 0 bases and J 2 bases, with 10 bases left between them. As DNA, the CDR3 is TGTGCCAGCAGTTTATCGAGGAGGGTTAACACTGAAGCTTTCTTT. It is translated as CASSLSRRVNTEAFF.

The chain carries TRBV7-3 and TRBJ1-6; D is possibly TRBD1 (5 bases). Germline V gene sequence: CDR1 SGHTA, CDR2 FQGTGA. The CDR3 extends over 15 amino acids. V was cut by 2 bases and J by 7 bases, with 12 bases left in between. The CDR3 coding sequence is TGTGCCAGCAGCTTAGTGGGGACGGGGAATTCACCCCTCCACTTT. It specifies CASSLVGTGNSPLHF.

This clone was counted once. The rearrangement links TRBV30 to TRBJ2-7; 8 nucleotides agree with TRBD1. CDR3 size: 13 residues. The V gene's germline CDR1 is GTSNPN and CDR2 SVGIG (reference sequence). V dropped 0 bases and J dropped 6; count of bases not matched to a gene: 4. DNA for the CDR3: TGTGCCTGGAGTGTAGGACAGGGTATCGAGCAGTACTTC. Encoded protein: CAWSVGQGIEQYF. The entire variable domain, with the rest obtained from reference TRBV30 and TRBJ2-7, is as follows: SQTIHQWPATLVQPVGSPLSLECTVEGTSNPNLYWYRQAAGRGLQLLFYSVGIGQISSEVPQNLSASRPQDRQFILSSKKLLLSDSGFYLCAWSVGQGIEQYFGPGTRLTVT.

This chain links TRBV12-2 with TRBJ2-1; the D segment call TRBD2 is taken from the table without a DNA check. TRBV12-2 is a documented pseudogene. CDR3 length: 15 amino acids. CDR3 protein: CASRYGTSGSNEQFF. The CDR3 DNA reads TGTGCAAGTCGCTATGGGACTAGCGGGAGTAATGAGCAGTTCTTC.

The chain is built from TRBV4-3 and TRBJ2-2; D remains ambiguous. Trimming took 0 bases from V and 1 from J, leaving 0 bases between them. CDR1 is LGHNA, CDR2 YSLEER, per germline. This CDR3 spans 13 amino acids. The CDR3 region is CASSQENTGELFF. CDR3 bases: TGCGCCAGCAGCCAAGAGAACACCGGGGAGCTGTTTTTT.

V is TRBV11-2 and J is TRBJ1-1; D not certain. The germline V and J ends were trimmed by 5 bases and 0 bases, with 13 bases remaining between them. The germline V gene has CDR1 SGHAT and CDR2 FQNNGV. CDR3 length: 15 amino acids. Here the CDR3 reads CASSPDHGMNTEAFF. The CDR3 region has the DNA TGTGCCAGCAGCCCAGACCATGGGATGAACACTGAAGCTTTCTTT.